The entry that follows covers one T cell receptor beta chain sequence. In this sample, this clonotype turned up once. Its antigen is unknown. Within one base of it there is no much larger clone, and no base qualities were kept. The data belong to a study of T cells after yellow fever vaccination (dated by TCRdb to the late 2010s). Regarding the complete study: Libraries from fractions with low cell numbers were prepared with the SMART-Seq v4 Ultra Low Input RNA kit. To track T-cell clones before and after primary and booster YFV17D yellow fever vaccination, bulk TCR alpha and beta repertoires were sequenced longitudinally. The cohort comprised two healthy male donors, one aged 18 to 29 and one aged 30 to 40 years. Blood was collected at multiple timepoints before and after primary and secondary immunization, and bulk PBMC replicates and cell subsets were isolated. Overall study results and their limits: Because the study included only a couple of donors, the extent to which the findings can be generalized is limited. Computational filtering was required because FACS-sorted repertoires could contain abundant contaminating clonotypes from the bulk population. After the booster, most clones that had expanded after primary vaccination were detected again (roughly 96% of CD4 and around nine tenths of CD8), suggesting broad maintenance of memory. A small fraction of clonotypes appeared in both the CD4 and CD8 compartments, likely as a result of convergent recombination. The secondary T-cell response was weaker than the primary response but faster, peaking on day 5 instead of day 15.

TCR cDNA was synthesized by 5'RACE template switching, which introduced a universal primer site and unique molecular identifiers. Priming of cDNA synthesis was performed from both the TCR alpha and TCR beta constant segments. Two PCR steps were used to amplify libraries, with sample barcodes and sequencing adapters being added in the second step. Sequencing of libraries was done on Illumina HiSeq 2500 (2x100 bp) or NovaSeq (2x150 bp). Per the authors' processing: Reads were demultiplexed and collapsed into UMI consensus sequences with MIGEC, and V(D)J alignment was performed with MiXCR. Using edgeR on replicate PBMC samples, clonotypes were called vaccine-responding if FDR was below 0.01 and the log2 fold change was above 5 up to day 15. Each bulk clonotype received a CD4 or CD8 identity based on whether the sequenced CD4 or CD8 repertoire contained that clonotype at higher abundance. Using fastp at Q25 and MiXCR, TCRdb reprocessed the public reads and kept productive beta chains. Duplicate CDR3 protein sequences are folded into a single record with the most common DNA and genes. The V and J calls and clone size come from TCRdb's table, not from the authors' own analysis. Across this sample there are a few hundred thousand distinct CDR3 sequences, with approximately 12% seen only once. Jointly, the top ten make up 0.45% to 0.65% of the sample.

The treatment or condition label, as the study defines it: live attenuated yellow fever vaccine strain. PBMCs were isolated from peripheral blood using a standard Ficoll-Paque protocol. Dynabeads CD4 and CD8 positive selection kits were used to isolate the CD4 and CD8 T-cell fractions. RNA was extracted with TriZol from bulk PBMCs, CD4 and CD8 fractions, and dextramer-positive and dextramer-negative fractions. Sequenced here: CD4+ T cells sorted from PBMCs, sampled 45 days after the yellow fever booster vaccination. The TCR comes from a man aged 30 to 39 who received the YFV17D yellow fever vaccine.

The CDR3 region has the sequence CASSIYGRGVGETQYF. The DNA reads TGTGCCAGTAGTATATACGGGAGAGGGGTTGGAGAGACCCAGTACTTC. The chain joins TRBV19 to TRBJ2-5; TRBD2 is a weak D gene call, 6 bases matching. The germline V gene encodes CDR1 LNHDA and CDR2 SQIVND (reference sequence). V is clipped by 2 bases and J by 4 bases, and the sequence between their germline boundaries is 17 bases long. From its cysteine to its phenylalanine, the CDR3 spans 16 amino acids. The entry retains the CDR3 DNA only, 48 bases that are in frame from base 1.